There are a few counts of the clone carrying this T cell receptor (beta chain). Its specificity is not known. Authors' processing steps: CDR3 differences across clinicopathological groups were used to build a distant-metastasis classifier for papillary thyroid cancer. TCRdb re-called the PCR reads through MiXCR. These V and J calls rely on TCRdb rather than the paper's analysis. Of about 20,000 clones detected, 12% appear once; the ten largest clones hold about 6%. This specimen comes from a study of metastatic and nonmetastatic thyroid tumors. Points from the study as a whole: Benign nodules reportedly had significantly lower TCR beta diversity than malignant thyroid tumors in blood and tumor.

Germline CDR1 LNHDA, CDR2 SQIVND (reference sequence). CDR3 length equals 15 residues. V shed 3 bases, J shed 1 base, and the junction held 4 bases outside the gene matches. Among the patients, none had received any treatment before thyroid surgery. The chain joins TRBV19 to TRBJ2-7; 9 nucleotides line up with TRBD1. The sample consisted of blood. This TCR was recovered from a male donor with papillary thyroid cancer or a benign thyroid nodule (not recorded which). Some clones in this sample may be carry-over from other donors' samples. The CDR3 sequence is CASSIGGTGSYEQYF. The CDR3, as DNA: TGTGCCAGTAGTATCGGTGGGACAGGGTCCTACGAGCAGTACTTC.